This T cell receptor beta chain was retrieved from a study of blood T cell repertoires in COVID-19. On the study more broadly: Sample material is recorded as cDNA or gDNA derived from T cells, B-cell-depleted T cells, or PBMCs.

The protocol was immunoSEQ multiplex PCR, while the TCRdb copy is restricted to in-frame clones and leaves out a portion. The sample contains 150,000 to 200,000 clones, 90% of which appear only once. The sequenced material came from peripheral blood. This TCR came from a man in his fifties or sixties with acute or convalescent COVID-19.

CDR3: CASSIRRGRVVDYTF. The CDR3 DNA reads TGTGCCAGTAGTATCCGTAGGGGGCGCGTGGTGGACTACACCTTC. This chain uses TRBV19 with TRBJ1-2; 7 positions agree with TRBD1. The J segment lost 10 bases and the V segment lost 3 bases, leaving 14 bases of the junction unmatched. The CDR3 covers 15 residues. From germline, CDR1 is LNHDA and CDR2 SQIVND (reference sequence). Combining the CDR3 with reference TRBV19 and TRBJ1-2 gives the whole variable domain DGGITQSPKYLFRKEGQNVTLSCEQNLNHDAMYWYRQDPGQGLRLIYYSQIVNDFQKGDIAEGYSVSREKKESFPLTVTSAQKNPTAFYLCASSIRRGRVVDYTFGSGTRLTVV.